The 20 T cell receptor beta chains below were found in one sample sequenced in a study of cytomegalovirus exposure and HLA in healthy donors. The PCR was carried out with 60 Vbeta primers and 13 Jbeta primers. Sequencing was performed with immunoSEQ multiplex PCR; in TCRdb, only in-frame clones are kept and a portion is missing. This sample has about 180,000 clones, with around four fifths found just once. Sequencing was done on a sample of PBMCs. Receptor source: a woman between 45 and 65 years old in good health and CMV-seropositive.

V is TRBV14 and J is TRBJ2-1, with 10 bases identical to TRBD1. The V and J ends lost 4 bases and 6 bases, in that order; junction bases with no gene match: 6. The V gene's germline CDR1 is SGHDN and CDR2 FVKESK. CDR3 size: 15 residues. CDR3 amino acids: CASSRYRDRGNEQFF. The CDR3 DNA is TGTGCCAGCAGCCGGTACCGGGACAGGGGCAATGAGCAGTTCTTC.

This clone has only one observation. This rearrangement joins TRBV13 to TRBJ1-3; D is unresolved. From germline, CDR1 is PRHDT and CDR2 FYEKMQ (reference sequence). Trimming stripped 1 base from V and 3 bases from J, with 7 bases between. The CDR3 sequence is 14 residues long. CDR3 sequence reads: CASSLVTLGNTIYF. The CDR3 DNA sequence: TGTGCCAGCAGCTTAGTAACTCTTGGAAACACCATATATTTT.

The rearrangement joins TRBV4-1 to TRBJ2-3, with D perhaps matching TRBD1 (6 bases). CDR3 length: 16 residues. Trimming removed 1 base at V and 2 bases at J, with 13 bases between. The germline V gene has CDR1 MGHRA and CDR2 YSYEKL. CDR3 region: CASSQAPTGNTDTQYF. The CDR3 coding sequence is TGCGCCAGCAGCCAAGCCCCTACAGGGAACACAGATACGCAGTATTTT.

This clone was found once. A read error may account for a junction end that differs from germline. The gene calls are TRBV7-7 and TRBJ2-5; 8 bases are a match to TRBD1. The CDR3 is made up of 15 amino acids. Looked up from germline, CDR1 is SSHAT and CDR2 is FNYEAQ (reference sequence). In DNA, the CDR3 is TGTGCTAGCAGCCCCTTGGACAGGGTCCAAGAGACCCAGTACTTC. As protein: CASSPLDRVQETQYF.

The chain has TRBV12-5 and TRBJ2-3; 9 bases align to TRBD1. V shed 0 bases, J shed 3 bases, and the junction held 4 bases outside the gene matches. CDR1 and CDR2 from the germline V gene are LGHNT and FRNRAP. The CDR3 runs to 16 residues. CDR3 sequence (DNA): TGTGCTAGTGGTTTGGTACAGGGGGCTAGGACAGATACGCAGTATTTT. Translated, it gives CASGLVQGARTDTQYF.

The sample holds a few counts of this clone. The V call is TRBV6-5, the J call TRBJ1-3; 7 bases match TRBD1. Germline CDR1 is MNHEY and CDR2 is SVGAGI. J was trimmed by 1 base and V by 9 bases; bases with no gene match: 6. The CDR3 runs 14 residues. The CDR3 nucleotides read TGTGCCAGTCGACAGGGTTGGTCTGGAAACACCATATATTTT. Translation: CASRQGWSGNTIYF.

J is TRBJ2-2 and V is TRBV11-3; D perhaps matches TRBD1 (6 bases). CDR3 size: 17 residues. The germline CDR1 and CDR2 sequences are SGHNT and YENEEA. V dropped 0 bases and J dropped 1 base, with 12 bases sitting between them. CDR3 amino acids: CASSLDLRGGNTGELFF. CDR3 nucleotides: TGTGCCAGCAGCTTAGATCTCAGGGGTGGGAACACCGGGGAGCTGTTTTTT.

This chain links TRBV6-5 with TRBJ1-1; the D gene is possibly TRBD1 (5 bases). This CDR3 region has 13 residues. Trimming took 2 bases from V and 5 from J, leaving 9 bases between them. Germline V gene lookup returns CDR1 MNHEY and CDR2 SVGAGI. The CDR3: CASSYAGGTEAFF. CDR3 in DNA: TGTGCCAGCAGTTACGCGGGGGGTACTGAAGCTTTCTTT.

The chain has TRBV7-3 and TRBJ1-1, with 8 bases identical to TRBD1. CDR1 SGHTA and CDR2 FQGTGA come from the germline V gene. V shed 4 bases, J shed 7 bases, and the junction held 5 bases outside the gene matches. The CDR3 covers 13 residues. The CDR3 region has the DNA TGTGCCAGCAGCTCCCGACAGGGGAGTGAAGCTTTCTTT. Protein product: CASSSRQGSEAFF.

V and J are TRBV19 and TRBJ1-5, with D tentatively TRBD1 (6 bases). V was shortened by 5 bases and J by 1 base, with 12 bases between the two germline ends. The CDR3 covers 15 residues. Germline CDR1 LNHDA, CDR2 SQIVND (reference sequence). This CDR3 is CASSPGTPSNQPQHF. The CDR3 region has the DNA TGTGCCAGTAGTCCCGGGACACCCAGCAATCAGCCCCAGCATTTT.

The sample holds a few counts of this clone. The chain combines TRBV30 with TRBJ2-7; TRBD1 is a possible D gene (6 bases). There are 14 residues in the CDR3. The V end was cut by 1 base, the J end by 6 bases, with 16 bases between. Germline V gene data show CDR1 as GTSNPN and CDR2 as SVGIG (reference sequence). The DNA of the CDR3 is TGTGCCTGGAGTGGCCAGGGGAGTCTAGGCGAGCAGTACTTC. Amino acid sequence: CAWSGQGSLGEQYF.

The chain couples TRBV6-1 to TRBJ2-3; unclear D gene. Trimming took off 1 base at V and 5 bases at J, with 13 bases between the two ends. Germline V gene sequence: CDR1 MNHNS, CDR2 SASEGT. The CDR3 spans 15 residues. Here the CDR3 reads CASSEVKALGDTQYF. In nucleotides, the CDR3 is TGTGCCAGCAGTGAAGTGAAGGCCCTAGGAGATACGCAGTATTTT.

The rearrangement uses TRBV7-3 and TRBJ2-1, with TRBD2 matching 8 bases. Losses at the gene ends were 5 bases for V and 4 bases for J; bases not matched to a gene: 4. Germline values: CDR1 SGHTA, CDR2 FQGTGA. The CDR3 is 14 residues long. CDR3 DNA: TGTGCCAGCAGCCCGGGACTAGGTTACAATGAGCAGTTCTTC. Amino acids: CASSPGLGYNEQFF.

This chain uses TRBV2 with TRBJ2-1; D not certain. Deletions cut 4 bases from V and 0 bases from J, with 10 bases between. Germline V gene data show CDR1 as SNHLY and CDR2 as FYNNEI. The CDR3 consists of 15 residues. The CDR3 here is CASSGEASSYNEQFF. The CDR3 region has the DNA TGTGCCAGCAGTGGAGAGGCTAGCTCCTACAATGAGCAGTTCTTC.

This chain connects TRBV19 to TRBJ1-2, with D possibly TRBD1 on 5 matching bases. The length of the CDR3 is 13 residues. From germline, CDR1 is LNHDA and CDR2 SQIVND (reference sequence). V lost 9 bases and J 3 bases, leaving 14 bases between the germline ends. In nucleotides, the CDR3 is TGTGCCAGCCGGGGGGGAGCGGACTATGGCTACACCTTC. Translation: CASRGGADYGYTF.

This chain links TRBV12-5 with TRBJ1-3; TRBD1 aligns across 10 bases. Germline CDR1 is LGHNT and CDR2 is FRNRAP. This CDR3 has 18 residues. Trimming cost V 2 bases and J 2 bases; bases outside gene matches: 9. Written as DNA, the CDR3 is TGTGCTAGTGGTTTGTATCGTGGGACAGGGGAAGCTGGAAACACCATATATTTT. Protein product: CASGLYRGTGEAGNTIYF. Variable domain in full (rest from reference TRBV12-5 and TRBJ1-3): DARVTQTPRHKVTEMGQEVTMRCQPILGHNTVFWYRQTMMQGLELLAYFRNRAPLDDSGMPKDRFSAEMPDATLATLKIQPSEPRDSAVYFCASGLYRGTGEAGNTIYFGEGSWLTVV.

CDR3 nucleotides: TGTGCCAGCAGTGAGCCCTCGGGGTTTTATGGAAACACCATATATTTT. Translated, it gives CASSEPSGFYGNTIYF. This chain uses TRBV6-1 with TRBJ1-3, with D unclear. The CDR3 length is 16 residues. Germline V gives CDR1 MNHNS, CDR2 SASEGT. With 3 bases removed from V and 3 bases from J, the gap between germline ends came to 15 bases.

On this clone itself: The germline gene is not matched at one end of the junction; a read error may be the cause. Other DNA sequences in the same sample also yield this CDR3. The J gene is TRBJ2-7, the V gene TRBV15; 9 nucleotides match TRBD1. The CDR3 consists of 15 residues. CDR1 and CDR2 (germline): LNHNV, YYDKDF (reference sequence). The CDR3 coding sequence is TGCGCCACCAGCACTGGGACAGGGATGATCTACGAGCAGTACTTC. This sequence encodes CATSTGTGMIYEQYF.

The rearrangement uses TRBV6-5 and TRBJ1-1, with a possible D match to TRBD1 (6 bases). This CDR3 is built from 15 residues. With 10 bases removed from V and 5 bases from J, the gap between germline ends came to 23 bases. Germline V gene lookup returns CDR1 MNHEY and CDR2 SVGAGI. The CDR3 loop is CATGRGAEGGTEAFF. DNA for the CDR3: TGTGCCACCGGTCGGGGGGCAGAGGGAGGGACTGAAGCTTTCTTT.

As DNA, the CDR3 is TGTGCCAGCAGCCGCATGGCAGGGGCCACCTACGAGCAGTACTTC. Its translation: CASSRMAGATYEQYF. V and J are TRBV7-3 and TRBJ2-7, with D possibly being TRBD1 (6 bases). Germline loops: CDR1 SGHTA, CDR2 FQGTGA. V was trimmed by 5 bases and J by 2 bases, leaving 16 bases between them. The CDR3 has 15 amino acids.